The present T cell receptor beta chain was sequenced within a study of blood T cell repertoires in COVID-19. Grouping used clinical history reported by participants in a survey and questionnaire. Some clones are missing from TCRdb's copy, which holds only in-frame ones; the method was immunoSEQ multiplex PCR. The data show roughly 280,000 clones, 88% seen once. CDR1 and CDR2 from the germline V gene are KGHDR and SFDVKD. The trim removed 4 bases at V and 7 bases at J, leaving 6 bases unmatched. This CDR3 spans 14 amino acids. The sample consisted of PBMCs or T cells enriched from blood (not recorded which). This sequence originates from a woman aged 45-59 years who had recovered from COVID-19. V is TRBV24-1 and J is TRBJ2-5; 9 bases fit TRBD1. The CDR3 DNA follows: TGTGCCACCAGTGACCACGACAGGGGGGGGACCCAGTACTTC. Residues: CATSDHDRGGTQYF.